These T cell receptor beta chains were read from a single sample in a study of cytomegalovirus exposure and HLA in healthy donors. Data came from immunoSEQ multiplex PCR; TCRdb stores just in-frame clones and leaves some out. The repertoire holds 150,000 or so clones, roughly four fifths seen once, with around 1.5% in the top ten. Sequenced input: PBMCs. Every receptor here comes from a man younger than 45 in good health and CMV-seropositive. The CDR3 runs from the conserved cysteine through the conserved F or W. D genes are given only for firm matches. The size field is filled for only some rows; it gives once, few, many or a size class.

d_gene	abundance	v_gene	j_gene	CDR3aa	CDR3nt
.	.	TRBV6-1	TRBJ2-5	CASSRTILKETQYF	TGTGCCAGCAGTCGTACCATACTCAAAGAGACCCAGTACTTC
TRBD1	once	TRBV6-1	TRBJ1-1	CAGAQGQGVEAFF	TGTGCCGGGGCTCAGGGGCAGGGGGTGGAAGCTTTCTTT
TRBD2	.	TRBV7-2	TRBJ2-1	CASSLERGGNEQFF	TGTGCCAGCAGCTTAGAGCGGGGCGGGAATGAGCAGTTCTTC
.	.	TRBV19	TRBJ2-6	CASSITGIGANVLTF	TGTGCCAGTAGTATAACAGGGATTGGGGCCAACGTCCTGACTTTC
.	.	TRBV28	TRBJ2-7	CASSLDRYEQYF	TGTGCCAGCAGCCTCGACAGATACGAGCAGTACTTC
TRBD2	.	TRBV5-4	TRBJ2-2	CASSLVVASGRNSELFF	TGTGCCAGCAGCTTGGTGGTGGCTAGCGGGAGAAATTCGGAGCTGTTTTTT
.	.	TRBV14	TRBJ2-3	CASSQETASAPQYF	TGTGCCAGCAGCCAAGAGACGGCCAGCGCGCCGCAGTATTTT
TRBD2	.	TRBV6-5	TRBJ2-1	CASSQPGLGHNEQFF	TGTGCCAGCAGTCAACCGGGACTAGGTCACAATGAGCAGTTCTTC
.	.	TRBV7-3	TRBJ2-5	CASSLQGAETQYF	TGTGCCAGCAGCTTACAGGGCGCGGAGACCCAGTACTTC
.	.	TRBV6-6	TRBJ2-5	CASSRTGGAETQYF	TGTGCCAGCAGTAGAACGGGGGGCGCGGAGACCCAGTACTTC
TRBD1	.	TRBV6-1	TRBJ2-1	CASRATGGSYNEQFF	TGTGCCAGCAGGGCAACAGGGGGCTCCTACAATGAGCAGTTCTTC
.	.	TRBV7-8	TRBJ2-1	CASSLEGQGDEQFF	TGTGCCAGCAGCTTAGAAGGTCAGGGCGATGAGCAGTTCTTC
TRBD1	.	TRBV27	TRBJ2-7	CASSFLQGAYEQYF	TGTGCCAGCAGTTTTCTGCAGGGGGCTTACGAGCAGTACTTC
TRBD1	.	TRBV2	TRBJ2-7	CASGRDRGSYEQYF	TGTGCCAGCGGGAGGGACAGGGGTAGTTACGAGCAGTACTTC
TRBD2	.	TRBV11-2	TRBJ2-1	CASSSEGTSGGAFYNEQFF	TGTGCCAGCAGCTCAGAGGGCACTAGCGGGGGGGCCTTCTACAATGAGCAGTTCTTC
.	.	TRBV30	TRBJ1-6	CACRVSSYNSPLHF	TGTGCCTGCAGGGTGAGCTCCTATAATTCACCCCTCCACTTT
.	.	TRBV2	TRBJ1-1	CASRPRVPPEAFF	TGTGCCAGCAGACCCAGGGTGCCCCCCGAAGCTTTCTTT
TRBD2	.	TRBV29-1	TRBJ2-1	CSATPGLAGGPLFF	TGCAGCGCTACTCCGGGACTAGCGGGAGGGCCGTTGTTCTTC
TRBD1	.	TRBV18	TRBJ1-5	CASANTGQKNQPQHF	TGTGCCAGCGCAAATACGGGACAGAAGAATCAGCCCCAGCATTTT
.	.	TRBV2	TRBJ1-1	CASSYQGSDTEAFF	TGTGCCAGCAGTTATCAGGGGTCCGACACTGAAGCTTTCTTT
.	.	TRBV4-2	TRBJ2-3	CASSLSVTGSNTQYF	TGTGCCAGCAGCCTAAGTGTAACAGGGTCAAATACGCAGTATTTT
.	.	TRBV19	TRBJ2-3	CASSLRELDTQYF	TGTGCCAGTAGTTTACGGGAGTTGGATACGCAGTATTTT
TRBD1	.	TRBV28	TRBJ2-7	CASGLMDRGREQYF	TGTGCCAGCGGCTTGATGGACAGGGGGCGGGAGCAGTACTTC
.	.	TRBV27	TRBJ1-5	CASRDTEYSNQPQHF	TGTGCCAGCAGGGACACAGAATATAGCAATCAGCCCCAGCATTTT
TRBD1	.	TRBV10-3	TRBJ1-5	CAISEGDSYSNQPQHF	TGTGCCATCAGTGAAGGGGACAGTTATAGCAATCAGCCCCAGCATTTT
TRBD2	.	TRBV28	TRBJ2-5	CASSLYASGQETQYF	TGTGCCAGCAGTCTTTACGCTAGCGGCCAAGAGACCCAGTACTTC
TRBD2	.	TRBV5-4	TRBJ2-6	CASSRGLAGGLSSGANVLTF	TGTGCCAGCAGCCGCGGACTAGCGGGAGGCCTGAGCTCTGGGGCCAACGTCCTGACTTTC
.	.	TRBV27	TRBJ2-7	CASSLRGPSYEQYF	TGTGCCAGCAGCCTCAGGGGCCCCTCCTACGAGCAGTACTTC
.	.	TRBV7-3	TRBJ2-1	CASSLLHFVGVNEQFF	TGTGCCAGCAGCTTACTCCACTTTGTAGGAGTCAATGAGCAGTTCTTC
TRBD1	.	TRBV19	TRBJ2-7	CASSGTGFEQYF	TGTGCCAGTAGTGGGACAGGGTTCGAGCAGTACTTC
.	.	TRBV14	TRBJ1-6	CASSQALEFSPLHF	TGTGCCAGCAGCCAAGCGTTGGAGTTTTCACCCCTCCACTTT
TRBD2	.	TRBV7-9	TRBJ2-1	CASSFSGGEDEQFF	TGTGCCAGCAGCTTTAGCGGGGGGGAAGATGAGCAGTTCTTC
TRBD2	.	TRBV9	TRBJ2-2	CASKGGRGGELFF	TGTGCCAGCAAAGGAGGGAGGGGCGGGGAGCTGTTTTTT
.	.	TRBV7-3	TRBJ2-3	CASSRQESTQYF	TGTGCCAGCAGTCGACAGGAGAGTACGCAGTATTTT
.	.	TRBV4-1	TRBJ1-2	CASSQTVNYGYTF	TGCGCCAGCAGCCAAACAGTTAACTATGGCTACACCTTC
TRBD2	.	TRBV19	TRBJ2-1	CASSLLAGGSGNEQFF	TGTGCCAGTAGTCTGCTAGCGGGAGGCTCGGGGAATGAGCAGTTCTTC
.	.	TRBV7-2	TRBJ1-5	CASSLELSGENQPQHF	TGTGCCAGCAGCTTAGAGTTGTCAGGGGAGAATCAGCCCCAGCATTTT
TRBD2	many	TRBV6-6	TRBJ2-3	CASSTTGTSVDTQYF	TGTGCCAGCAGCACGACCGGGACTAGCGTCGATACGCAGTATTTT
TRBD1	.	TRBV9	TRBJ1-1	CASSAFGTGSENTEAFF	TGTGCCAGCAGCGCCTTCGGGACAGGGAGTGAAAACACTGAAGCTTTCTTT
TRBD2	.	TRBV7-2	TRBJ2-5	CASSQGLAGESRTQYF	TGTGCCAGCAGCCAGGGACTAGCGGGAGAGAGTAGGACCCAGTACTTC
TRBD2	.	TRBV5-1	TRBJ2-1	CASNPSWVAGGPNNEQFF	TGCGCCAGCAACCCCTCATGGGTGGCGGGAGGGCCCAACAATGAGCAGTTCTTC
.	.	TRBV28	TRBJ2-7	CASSPTVTSYEQYF	TGTGCCAGCAGTCCGACAGTTACATCCTACGAGCAGTACTTC
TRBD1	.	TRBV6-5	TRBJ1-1	CASSYDRVNTEAFF	TGTGCCAGCAGTTACGACAGGGTGAACACTGAAGCTTTCTTT
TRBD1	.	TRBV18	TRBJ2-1	CASSPRQGAYNEQFF	TGTGCCAGCTCACCACGACAGGGTGCCTACAATGAGCAGTTCTTC
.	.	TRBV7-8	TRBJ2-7	CASSHTWEQYF	TGTGCCAGCAGCCACACCTGGGAGCAGTACTTC
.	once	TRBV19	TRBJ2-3	CASKTRTSRADTQYF	TGTGCCAGTAAAACTCGGACCAGCAGGGCAGATACGCAGTATTTT
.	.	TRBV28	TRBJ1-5	CASSLGHTGFSNQPQHF	TGTGCCAGCAGTTTAGGACATACAGGATTCAGCAATCAGCCCCAGCATTTT
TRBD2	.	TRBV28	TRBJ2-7	CASSPQSRGGEQYF	TGTGCCAGCAGTCCCCAATCGCGGGGGGGCGAGCAGTACTTC
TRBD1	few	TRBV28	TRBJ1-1	CASANFEGQGWIEAFF	TGTGCCAGCGCAAACTTTGAAGGACAGGGATGGATTGAAGCTTTCTTT
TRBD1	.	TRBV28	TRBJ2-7	CASSLGGTGAYEQYF	TGTGCCAGCAGTTTAGGGGGGACAGGAGCCTACGAGCAGTACTTC
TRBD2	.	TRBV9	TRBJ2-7	CASSPYGGELDEQYF	TGTGCCAGCAGCCCCTACGGGGGGGAGCTTGACGAGCAGTACTTC
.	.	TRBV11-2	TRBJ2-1	CASSLGPGTLGSYNEQFF	TGTGCCAGCAGCTTAGGCCCGGGGACTTTGGGTTCCTACAATGAGCAGTTCTTC
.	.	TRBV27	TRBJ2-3	CASSLFLTDTQYF	TGTGCCAGCAGTTTATTTTTAACAGATACGCAGTATTTT
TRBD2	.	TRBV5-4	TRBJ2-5	CASSSARGAGETQYF	TGTGCCAGCAGTTCAGCGCGGGGGGCAGGAGAGACCCAGTACTTC
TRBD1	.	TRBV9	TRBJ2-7	CASSVGSRQGGSYEQYF	TGTGCCAGCAGCGTAGGTTCTCGACAGGGTGGCTCCTACGAGCAGTACTTC
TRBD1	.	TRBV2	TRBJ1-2	CASSGTGNLYGYTF	TGTGCCAGCAGTGGGACAGGAAATCTCTATGGCTACACCTTC
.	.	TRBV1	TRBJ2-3	CTSIRESILSDTQYF	TGCACCAGCATTCGGGAGTCGATCCTCTCAGATACGCAGTATTTT